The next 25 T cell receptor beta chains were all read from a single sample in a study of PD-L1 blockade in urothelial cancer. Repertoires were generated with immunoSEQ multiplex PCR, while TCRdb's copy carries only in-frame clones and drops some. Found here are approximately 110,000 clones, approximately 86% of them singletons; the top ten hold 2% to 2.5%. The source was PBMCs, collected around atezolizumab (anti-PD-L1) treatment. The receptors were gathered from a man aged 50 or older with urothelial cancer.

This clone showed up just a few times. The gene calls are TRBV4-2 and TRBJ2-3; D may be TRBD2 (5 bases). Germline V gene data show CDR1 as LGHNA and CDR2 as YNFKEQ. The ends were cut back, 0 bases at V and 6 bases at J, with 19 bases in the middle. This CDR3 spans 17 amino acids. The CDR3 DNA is TGTGCCAGCAGCCAAGAAGGCCCGGGATCCCCCCCGGATACGCAGTATTTT. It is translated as CASSQEGPGSPPDTQYF.

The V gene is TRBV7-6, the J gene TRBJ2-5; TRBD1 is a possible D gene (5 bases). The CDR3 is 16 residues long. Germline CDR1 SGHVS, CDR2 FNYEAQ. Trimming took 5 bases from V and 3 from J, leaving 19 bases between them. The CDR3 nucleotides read TGTGCCAGCAGCATCGGTCACACAGGAGAGAAAGAGACCCAGTACTTC. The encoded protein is CASSIGHTGEKETQYF.

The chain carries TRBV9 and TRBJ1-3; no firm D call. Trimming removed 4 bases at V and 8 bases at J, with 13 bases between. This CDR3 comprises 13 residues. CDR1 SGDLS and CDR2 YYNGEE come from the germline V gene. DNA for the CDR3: TGTGCCAGCAGCAATCCTTACGGGGACACCATATATTTT. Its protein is CASSNPYGDTIYF.

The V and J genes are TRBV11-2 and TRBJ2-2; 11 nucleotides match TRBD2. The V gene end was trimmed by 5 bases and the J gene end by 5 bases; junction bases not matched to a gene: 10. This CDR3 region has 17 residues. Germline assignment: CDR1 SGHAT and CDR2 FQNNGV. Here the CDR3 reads CASSTRTSGWLTGELFF. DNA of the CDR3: TGTGCCAGCAGCACGAGGACTAGCGGGTGGTTAACCGGGGAGCTGTTTTTT.

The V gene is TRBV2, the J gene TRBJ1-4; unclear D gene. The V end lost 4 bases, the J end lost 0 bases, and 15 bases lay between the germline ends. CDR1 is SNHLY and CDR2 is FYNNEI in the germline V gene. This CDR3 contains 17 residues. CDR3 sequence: CASSVLGFGATNEKLFF. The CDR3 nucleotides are TGTGCCAGCAGTGTTCTGGGATTCGGGGCAACTAATGAAAAACTGTTTTTT.

The CDR3 reads CASRDRSSYEQYF. The CDR3 DNA sequence: TGTGCCAGTCGGGACAGGAGCTCCTACGAGCAGTACTTC. The chain recombines TRBV2 with TRBJ2-7; 8 positions agree with TRBD1. The CDR3 totals 13 residues. Germline V lookup: CDR1 SNHLY, CDR2 FYNNEI. The V and J ends lost 9 bases and 0 bases, in that order; junction bases with no gene match: 4.

The chain's CDR3 is CASSQVSGANTQYF. CDR3 DNA sequence: TGCGCCAGCAGCCAAGTGTCTGGGGCAAATACGCAGTATTTT. J is TRBJ2-3 and V is TRBV4-1; TRBD1 might be the D (5 bases). The CDR3 covers 14 residues. In germline, CDR1 is MGHRA, CDR2 YSYEKL. Trimming cost V 1 base and J 7 bases, with 12 bases left between them.

CDR3 sequence (DNA): TGTGCCAGCACCATACAAGGACAGATACGGAATTCACCCCTCCACTTT. The encoded protein is CASTIQGQIRNSPLHF. The V gene is TRBV28, the J gene TRBJ1-6; D perhaps matches TRBD1 (6 bases). This CDR3 contains 16 residues. Per the germline V gene, CDR1 is MDHEN and CDR2 is SYDVKM. V was trimmed by 7 bases and J by 7 bases, leaving 20 bases between them. Full variable domain (missing parts from reference TRBV28 and TRBJ1-6): DVKVTQSSRYLVKRTGEKVFLECVQDMDHENMFWYRQDPGLGLRLIYFSYDVKMKEKGDIPEGYSVSREKKERFSLILESASTNQTSMYLCASTIQGQIRNSPLHFGNGTRLTVT.

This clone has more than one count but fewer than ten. The CDR3 nucleotides read TGTGCCAGCAGCCTGCCGACAGGTGTTGGCACTGAAGCTTTCTTT. Translation: CASSLPTGVGTEAFF. The V and J genes are TRBV7-9 and TRBJ1-1; possible D gene TRBD1, 6 bases. Germline V gives CDR1 SEHNR, CDR2 FQNEAQ (reference sequence). CDR3 length: 15 amino acids. The V and J ends lost 5 bases and 4 bases respectively, with 17 bases between them.

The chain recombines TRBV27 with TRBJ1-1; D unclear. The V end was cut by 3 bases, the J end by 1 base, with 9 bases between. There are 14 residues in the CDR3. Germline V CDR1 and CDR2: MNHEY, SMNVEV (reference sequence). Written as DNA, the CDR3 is TGTGCCAGCAGTTTTAGTATCCCGAACACTGAAGCTTTCTTT. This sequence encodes CASSFSIPNTEAFF.

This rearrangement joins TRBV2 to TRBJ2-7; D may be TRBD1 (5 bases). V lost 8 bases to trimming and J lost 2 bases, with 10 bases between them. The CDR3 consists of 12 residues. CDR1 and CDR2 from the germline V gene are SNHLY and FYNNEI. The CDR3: CASSREPYEQYF. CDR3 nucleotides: TGTGCCAGCTCCAGGGAACCCTACGAGCAGTACTTC.

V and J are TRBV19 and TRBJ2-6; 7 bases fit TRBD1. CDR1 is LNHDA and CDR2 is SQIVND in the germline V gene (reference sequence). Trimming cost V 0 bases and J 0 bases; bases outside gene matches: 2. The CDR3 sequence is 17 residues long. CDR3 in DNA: TGTGCCAGTAGTATAGAAGGGGGCAGCTCTGGGGCCAACGTCCTGACTTTC. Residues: CASSIEGGSSGANVLTF.

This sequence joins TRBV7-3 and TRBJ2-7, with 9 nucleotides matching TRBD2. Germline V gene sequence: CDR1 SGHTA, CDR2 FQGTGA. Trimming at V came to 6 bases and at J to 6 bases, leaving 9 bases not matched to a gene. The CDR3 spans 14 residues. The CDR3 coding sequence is TGTGCCAGCAGTCTTAGCGGGAGCTCCCTCGAGCAGTACTTC. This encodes CASSLSGSSLEQYF.

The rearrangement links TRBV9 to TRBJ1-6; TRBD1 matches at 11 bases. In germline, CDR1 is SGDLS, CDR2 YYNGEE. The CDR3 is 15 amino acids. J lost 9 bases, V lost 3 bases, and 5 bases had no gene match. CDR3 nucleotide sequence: TGTGCCAGCAGCGCGGACAGGGGGCGTTTTTCACCCCTCCACTTT. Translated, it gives CASSADRGRFSPLHF.

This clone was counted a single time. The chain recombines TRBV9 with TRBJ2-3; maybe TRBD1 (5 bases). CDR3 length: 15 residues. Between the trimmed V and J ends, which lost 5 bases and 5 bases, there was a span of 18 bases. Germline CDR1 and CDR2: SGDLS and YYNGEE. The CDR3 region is CASSVQGVSGDTQYF. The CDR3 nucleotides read TGTGCCAGCAGTGTACAAGGGGTTTCGGGAGATACGCAGTATTTT.

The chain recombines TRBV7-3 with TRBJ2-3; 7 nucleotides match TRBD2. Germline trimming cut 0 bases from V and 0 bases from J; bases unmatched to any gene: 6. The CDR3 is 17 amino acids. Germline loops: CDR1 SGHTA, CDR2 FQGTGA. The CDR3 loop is CASSLTRLAGSTDTQYF. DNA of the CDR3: TGTGCCAGCAGCTTAACAAGACTAGCTGGGAGCACAGATACGCAGTATTTT. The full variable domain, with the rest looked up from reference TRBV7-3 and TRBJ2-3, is GAGVSQTPSNKVTEKGKYVELRCDPISGHTALYWYRQSLGQGPEFLIYFQGTGAADDSGLPNDRFFAVRPEGSVSTLKIQRTERGDSAVYLCASSLTRLAGSTDTQYFGPGTRLTVL.

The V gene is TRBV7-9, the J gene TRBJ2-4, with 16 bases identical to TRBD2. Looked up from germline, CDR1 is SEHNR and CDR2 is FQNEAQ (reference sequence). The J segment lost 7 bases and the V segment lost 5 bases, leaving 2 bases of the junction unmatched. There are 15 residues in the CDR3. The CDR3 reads CASSRGLAGGNIQYF. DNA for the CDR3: TGTGCCAGCAGCAGGGGACTAGCGGGAGGGAACATTCAGTACTTC.

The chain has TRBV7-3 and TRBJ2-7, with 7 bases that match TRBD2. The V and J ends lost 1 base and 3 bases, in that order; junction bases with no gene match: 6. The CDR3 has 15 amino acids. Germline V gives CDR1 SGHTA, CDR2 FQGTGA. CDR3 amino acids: CASSLSPSGVYEQYF. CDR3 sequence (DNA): TGTGCCAGCAGCTTAAGCCCCAGCGGGGTCTACGAGCAGTACTTC.

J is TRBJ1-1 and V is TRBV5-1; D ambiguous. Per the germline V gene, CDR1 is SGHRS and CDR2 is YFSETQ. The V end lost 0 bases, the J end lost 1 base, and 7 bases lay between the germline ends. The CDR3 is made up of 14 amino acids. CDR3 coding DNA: TGCGCCAGCAGCTTGGAACAGCCGAACACTGAAGCTTTCTTT. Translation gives CASSLEQPNTEAFF.

The CDR3 spells CASSGRLSGNTYNEQFF. Written as DNA, the CDR3 is TGTGCCAGCAGCGGACGCTTGAGCGGGAACACATACAATGAGCAGTTCTTC. The rearrangement links TRBV9 to TRBJ2-1; 7 bases are a match to TRBD2. This CDR3 is built from 17 residues. V gave up 3 bases and J gave up 4 bases; unmatched junction bases: 13. Germline loops: CDR1 SGDLS, CDR2 YYNGEE.

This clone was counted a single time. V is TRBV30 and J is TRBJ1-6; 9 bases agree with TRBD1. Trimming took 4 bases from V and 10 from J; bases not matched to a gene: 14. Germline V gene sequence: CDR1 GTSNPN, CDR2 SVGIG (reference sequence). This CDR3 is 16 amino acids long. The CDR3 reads CAWIKPGQGLGSPLHF. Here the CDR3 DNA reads TGTGCCTGGATAAAGCCGGGACAGGGTTTAGGATCACCCCTCCACTTT. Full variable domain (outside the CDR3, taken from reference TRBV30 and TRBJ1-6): SQTIHQWPATLVQPVGSPLSLECTVEGTSNPNLYWYRQAAGRGLQLLFYSVGIGQISSEVPQNLSASRPQDRQFILSSKKLLLSDSGFYLCAWIKPGQGLGSPLHFGNGTRLTVT.

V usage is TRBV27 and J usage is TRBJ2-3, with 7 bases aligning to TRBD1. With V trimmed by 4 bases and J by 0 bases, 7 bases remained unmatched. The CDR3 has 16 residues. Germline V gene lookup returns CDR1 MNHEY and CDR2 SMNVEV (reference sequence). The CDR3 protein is CASSSETGRSTDTQYF. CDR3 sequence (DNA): TGTGCCAGCAGTTCTGAGACAGGGCGGAGCACAGATACGCAGTATTTT.

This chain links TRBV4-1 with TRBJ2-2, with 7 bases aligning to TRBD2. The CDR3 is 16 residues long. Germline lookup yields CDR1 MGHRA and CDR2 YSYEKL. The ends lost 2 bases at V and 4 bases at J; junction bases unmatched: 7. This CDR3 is CASSQRLAGLTGELFF. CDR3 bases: TGCGCCAGCAGCCAAAGGTTAGCGGGCCTCACCGGGGAGCTGTTTTTT.

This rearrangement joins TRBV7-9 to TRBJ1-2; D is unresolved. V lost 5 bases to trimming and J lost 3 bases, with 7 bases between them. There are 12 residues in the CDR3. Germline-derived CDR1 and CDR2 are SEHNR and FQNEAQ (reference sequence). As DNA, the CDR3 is TGTGCCAGCAGCAACCGGGACTATGGCTACACCTTC. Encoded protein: CASSNRDYGYTF.

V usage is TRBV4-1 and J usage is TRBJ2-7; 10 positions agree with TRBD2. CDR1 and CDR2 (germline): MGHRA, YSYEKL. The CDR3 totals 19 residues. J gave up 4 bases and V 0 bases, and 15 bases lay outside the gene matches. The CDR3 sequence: CASSQDNRLASGRSYEQYF. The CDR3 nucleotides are TGCGCCAGCAGCCAAGATAATCGTCTGGCTAGCGGGAGATCGTACGAGCAGTACTTC.